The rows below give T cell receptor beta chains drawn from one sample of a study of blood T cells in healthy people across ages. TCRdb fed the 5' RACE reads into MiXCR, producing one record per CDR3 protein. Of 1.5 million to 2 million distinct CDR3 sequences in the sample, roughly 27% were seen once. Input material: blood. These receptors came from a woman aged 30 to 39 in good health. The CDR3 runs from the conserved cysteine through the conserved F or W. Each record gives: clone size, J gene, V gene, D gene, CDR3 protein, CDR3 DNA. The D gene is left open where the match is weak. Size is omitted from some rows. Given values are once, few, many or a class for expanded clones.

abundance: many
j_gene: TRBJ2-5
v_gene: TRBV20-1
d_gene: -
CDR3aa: CSARGLRDQETQYF
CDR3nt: TGCAGTGCTAGAGGTTTACGGGACCAAGAGACCCAGTACTTC

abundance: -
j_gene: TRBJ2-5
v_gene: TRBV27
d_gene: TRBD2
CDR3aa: CASRRSWEGGEGTQYF
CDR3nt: TGTGCCAGCAGACGATCGTGGGAGGGCGGGGAAGGGACCCAGTACTTC

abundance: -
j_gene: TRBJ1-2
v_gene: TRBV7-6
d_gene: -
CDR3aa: CASSPAPGGNYGYTF
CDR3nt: TGTGCCAGCAGCCCTGCCCCTGGGGGGAACTATGGCTACACCTTC

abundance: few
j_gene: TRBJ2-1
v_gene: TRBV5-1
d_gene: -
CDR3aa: CASSVGGAGNEQFF
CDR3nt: TGCGCCAGCAGCGTCGGGGGTGCGGGGAATGAGCAGTTCTTC

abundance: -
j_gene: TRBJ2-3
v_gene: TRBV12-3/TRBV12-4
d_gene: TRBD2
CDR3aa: CASSFLSGIRTDAQYF
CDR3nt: TGTGCCAGCAGTTTTCTAAGCGGGATAAGAACAGATGCGCAGTATTTT

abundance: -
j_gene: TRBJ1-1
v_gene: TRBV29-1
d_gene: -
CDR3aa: CSAVREGTEAFF
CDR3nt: TGCAGCGCGGTTCGGGAGGGCACTGAAGCTTTCTTT

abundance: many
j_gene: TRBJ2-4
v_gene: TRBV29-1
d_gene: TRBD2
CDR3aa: CSVGGDIQYF
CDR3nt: TGCAGCGTGGGAGGGGACATTCAGTACTTC

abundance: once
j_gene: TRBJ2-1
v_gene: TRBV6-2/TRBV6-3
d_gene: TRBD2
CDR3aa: CASSPLAGGQVFGHYNEQFF
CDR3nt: TGTGCCAGCAGTCCCTTGGCGGGAGGGCAGGTTTTTGGTCACTACAATGAGCAGTTCTTC

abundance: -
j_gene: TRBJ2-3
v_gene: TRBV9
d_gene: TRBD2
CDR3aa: CASSVRLSGLAGPDTQYF
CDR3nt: TGTGCCAGCAGCGTACGCTTATCGGGACTAGCGGGCCCAGATACGCAGTATTTT

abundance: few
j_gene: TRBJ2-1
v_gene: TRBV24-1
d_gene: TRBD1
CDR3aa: CATSGTGTGIGHEQFF
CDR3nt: TGTGCCACCAGTGGGACCGGGACAGGTATCGGCCATGAGCAGTTCTTC

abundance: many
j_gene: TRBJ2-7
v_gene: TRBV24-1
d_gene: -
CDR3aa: CATQRGGPQDTQYF
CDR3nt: TGTGCCACCCAACGCGGAGGGCCCCAAGATACCCAGTACTTC

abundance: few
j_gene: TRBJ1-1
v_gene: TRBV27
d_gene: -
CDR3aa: CASSLSGGPPNTEAFF
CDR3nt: TGTGCCAGCAGTTTATCGGGGGGACCGCCGAACACTGAAGCTTTCTTT

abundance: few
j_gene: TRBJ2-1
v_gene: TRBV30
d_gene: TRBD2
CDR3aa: CAWSGSGSSYNEQFF
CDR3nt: TGTGCCTGGAGTGGCAGCGGGAGCTCCTACAATGAGCAGTTCTTC

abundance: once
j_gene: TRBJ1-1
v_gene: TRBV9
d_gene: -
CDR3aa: CASSVVMGNTEAFF
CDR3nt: TGTGCCAGCAGCGTAGTTATGGGGAACACTGAAGCTTTCTTT

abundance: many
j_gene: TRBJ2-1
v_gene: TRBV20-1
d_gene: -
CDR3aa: CSARDLRRSSYNEQFF
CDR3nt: TGCAGTGCTAGAGATCTTCGGCGGAGCTCCTACAATGAGCAGTTCTTC

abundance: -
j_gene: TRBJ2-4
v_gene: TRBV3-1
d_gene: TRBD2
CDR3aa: CASSHGAGGPPIQYF
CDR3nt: TGTGCCAGCAGCCACGGGGCGGGAGGGCCCCCCATTCAGTACTTC

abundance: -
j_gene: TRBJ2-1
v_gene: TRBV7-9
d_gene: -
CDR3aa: CASSRDLRSSYNEQFF
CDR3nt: TGTGCCAGCAGCCGTGACTTAAGGAGCTCCTACAATGAGCAGTTCTTC

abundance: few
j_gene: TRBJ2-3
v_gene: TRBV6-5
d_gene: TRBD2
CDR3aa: CASSSSPLAGGPSDTQYF
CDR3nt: TGTGCCAGCAGTTCCTCCCCACTAGCGGGGGGGCCTTCAGATACGCAGTATTTT

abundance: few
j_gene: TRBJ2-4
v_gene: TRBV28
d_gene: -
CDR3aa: CASSLFPGGRNIQYF
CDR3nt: TGTGCCAGCAGTTTGTTCCCAGGCGGAAGGAACATTCAGTACTTC

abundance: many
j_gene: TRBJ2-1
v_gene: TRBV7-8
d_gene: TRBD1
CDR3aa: CASSLRQGSYNEQFF
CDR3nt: TGTGCCAGCAGCTTAAGACAGGGCTCCTACAATGAGCAGTTCTTC

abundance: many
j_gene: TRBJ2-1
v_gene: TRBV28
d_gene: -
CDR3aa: CASSLRLGEQFF
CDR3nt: TGTGCCAGCAGTTTAAGGCTGGGTGAGCAGTTCTTC

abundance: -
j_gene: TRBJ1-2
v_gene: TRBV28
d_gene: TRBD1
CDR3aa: CASSLGTGILDGSYGYTF
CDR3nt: TGTGCCAGCAGCCTTGGGACAGGGATACTGGACGGCTCCTATGGCTACACCTTC

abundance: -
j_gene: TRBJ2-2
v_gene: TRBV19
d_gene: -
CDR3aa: CASSISWAGGKGELFF
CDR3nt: TGTGCCAGTAGTATTTCCTGGGCAGGGGGGAAAGGGGAGCTGTTTTTT

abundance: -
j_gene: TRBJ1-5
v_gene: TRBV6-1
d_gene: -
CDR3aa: CAGSEAGLYQPQHF
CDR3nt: TGTGCCGGCAGTGAAGCCGGGTTGTATCAGCCCCAGCATTTT

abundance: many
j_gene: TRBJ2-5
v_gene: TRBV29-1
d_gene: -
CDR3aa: CSVEPGETQYF
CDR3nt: TGCAGCGTTGAACCGGGAGAGACCCAGTACTTC

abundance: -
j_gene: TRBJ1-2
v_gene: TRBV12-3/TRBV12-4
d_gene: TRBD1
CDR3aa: CASSLRDRGPYGYTF
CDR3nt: TGTGCCAGCAGTTTGAGGGACAGAGGTCCCTATGGCTACACCTTC

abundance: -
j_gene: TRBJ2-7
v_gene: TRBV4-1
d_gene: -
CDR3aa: CASSQEGSGEQYF
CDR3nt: TGCGCCAGCAGCCAAGAGGGCAGCGGCGAGCAGTACTTC

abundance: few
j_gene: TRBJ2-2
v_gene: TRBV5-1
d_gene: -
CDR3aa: CASSLGEPGELFF
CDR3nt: TGCGCCAGCAGCTTGGGGGAGCCCGGGGAGCTGTTTTTT

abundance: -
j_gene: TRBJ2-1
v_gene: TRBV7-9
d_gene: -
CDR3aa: CASSHRAYNEQFF
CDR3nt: TGTGCCAGCAGCCACCGTGCCTACAATGAGCAGTTCTTC

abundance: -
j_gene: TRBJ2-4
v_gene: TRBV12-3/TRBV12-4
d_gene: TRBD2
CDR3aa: CASSPGLVRSKQYF
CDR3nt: TGTGCCAGCAGTCCCGGACTAGTCCGCAGTAAGCAGTACTTC

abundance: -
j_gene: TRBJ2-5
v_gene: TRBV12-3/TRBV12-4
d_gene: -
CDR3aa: CASSLGLDIRGQYF
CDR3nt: TGTGCCAGCAGTTTGGGACTGGACATCCGAGGGCAGTACTTC

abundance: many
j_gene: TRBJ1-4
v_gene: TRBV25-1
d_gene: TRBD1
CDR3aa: CASTEGAPNEKLFF
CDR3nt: TGTGCCAGCACCGAGGGGGCGCCTAATGAAAAACTGTTTTTT

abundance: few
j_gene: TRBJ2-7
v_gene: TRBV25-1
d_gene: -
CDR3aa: CASREKDGLYEQYF
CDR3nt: TGTGCCAGCAGAGAAAAGGACGGGCTGTACGAGCAGTACTTC

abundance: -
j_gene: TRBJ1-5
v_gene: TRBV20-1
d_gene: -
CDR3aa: CSARERVRSNQPQHF
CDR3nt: TGCAGTGCTAGAGAGAGGGTACGAAGCAATCAGCCCCAGCATTTT

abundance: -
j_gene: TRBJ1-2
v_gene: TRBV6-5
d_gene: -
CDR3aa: CASSTSGGPVYGYTF
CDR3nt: TGTGCCAGCAGCACATCTGGGGGGCCGGTCTATGGCTACACCTTC

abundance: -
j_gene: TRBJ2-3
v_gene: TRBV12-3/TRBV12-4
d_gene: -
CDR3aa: CASSLDRPRTDTQYF
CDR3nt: TGTGCCAGCAGTTTAGACAGGCCACGCACAGATACGCAGTATTTT

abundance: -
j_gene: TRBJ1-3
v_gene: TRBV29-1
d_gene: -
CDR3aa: CSAPPLSGNTIYF
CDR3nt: TGCAGCGCCCCGCCCCTCTCTGGAAACACCATATATTTT

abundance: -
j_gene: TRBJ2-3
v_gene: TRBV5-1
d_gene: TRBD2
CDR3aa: CASSLGLAGAPDTQYF
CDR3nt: TGCGCCAGCAGCTTGGGACTAGCGGGGGCCCCAGATACGCAGTATTTT

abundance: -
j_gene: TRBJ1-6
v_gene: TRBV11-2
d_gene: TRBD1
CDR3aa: CASSLEGTGATPLHF
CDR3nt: TGTGCCAGCAGCTTAGAAGGGACAGGAGCAACACCCCTCCACTTT